This T cell receptor (beta chain) was identified in a study of blood T cell repertoires in COVID-19. Study-level background: Sites across the United States, Italy and Spain contributed samples from acute and convalescent COVID-19. PBMCs, B-cell-depleted T cells, or T cells provided the cDNA or gDNA that made up the material.

After removal of 3 bases from V and 6 bases from J, the junction contained 9 bases not matched to a gene. This CDR3 contains 16 residues. CDR1 KGHDR and CDR2 SFDVKD come from the germline V gene. Study processing details: Estimation of nucleated cell counts relied on the amplification of reference gene primers. Some clones are missing from TCRdb's copy, which holds only in-frame ones; the method was immunoSEQ multiplex PCR. V and J calls plus clone size are reproduced from that table; the DNA served to infer D and trimming. In the table there are roughly 130,000 clones, more than 75% of which are singletons.

The gene calls are TRBV24-1 and TRBJ2-1, with 8 nucleotides matching TRBD1. The TCR originated in a man between 50 and 59 years old with active COVID-19. Sequences were obtained from peripheral blood. This chain's CDR3 is CATSDPPQGAVNEQFF. CDR3 sequence (DNA): TGTGCCACCAGTGATCCCCCGCAGGGGGCGGTCAATGAGCAGTTCTTC.